This T cell receptor beta chain was sequenced during a study of cytotoxic CD8 clonotypes in ibrutinib-treated CLL. The wider study: Outcomes included approximately 25 partial and 2 complete responses; after median 68 months, roughly 15 stayed remitted and about 12 progressed. Study results and limitations: Clonality was higher at baseline than in age-matched healthy donors and tracked circulating CD8+ T-cell counts. Contraction or stability on treatment characterized the public clonotypes, which were uncommon.

The sequencing depth, 1 in 200,000 to 1 in 1 million T cells, was the target. TCRdb's copy holds only in-frame clones and misses some; the assay was immunoSEQ multiplex PCR. There are approximately 300,000 clones in the sample; 80% occur only once, and 6.5% to 8% lies in the top ten. CDR1 is SGHAT and CDR2 is FQNNGV in the germline V gene. The J segment lost 7 bases and the V segment lost 3 bases, leaving 7 bases of the junction unmatched. This CDR3 has 14 amino acids. Worth noting for this clone: Its antigen remains unidentified.

The receptor was derived from a human donor with chronic lymphocytic leukemia. The V call is TRBV11-2, the J call TRBJ1-2, with 8 bases matching TRBD1. Sequenced here: PBMCs, sampled before ibrutinib treatment. CDR3 sequence (DNA): TGTGCCAGCAGCTTCCTCGGACAGGGCTTTGGCTACACCTTC. It codes for CASSFLGQGFGYTF.